Following are 5 T cell receptor beta chains from one sample sequenced in a study of control samples from healthy donors and cancer patients. Clones were read by immunoSEQ multiplex PCR, and TCRdb kept only the in-frame ones, dropping some. The data contain some 410,000 clones, about 93% of them singletons. Sequenced: PBMCs. Receptor source: a man aged 35-49 years with head and neck cancer.

This chain joins TRBV7-2 and TRBJ2-2; D is undetermined. Trimming removed 4 bases from V and 7 bases from J, with 10 bases in between. Per germline, CDR1 SGHTA and CDR2 FQGNSA. The CDR3 is 13 amino acids. The CDR3 DNA is TGTGCCAGCAGCTCCCGACACGGCGGGGAGCTGTTTTTT. Translation: CASSSRHGGELFF.

V usage is TRBV25-1 and J usage is TRBJ1-5; no firm D call. CDR3 length: 9 amino acids. Germline V gene sequence: CDR1 MGHDK, CDR2 SYGVNS. Trimming pared 8 bases from V and 10 bases from J, leaving 6 bases between. The CDR3 loop is CASGQPQHF. The CDR3, as DNA: TGTGCCAGCGGGCAACCCCAGCATTTT.

This chain connects TRBV19 to TRBJ2-3; a possible D gene is TRBD2 (5 bases). V was shortened by 6 bases and J by 2 bases, with 15 bases between the two germline ends. CDR3 size: 15 residues. CDR1 is LNHDA and CDR2 is SQIVND in the germline V gene (reference sequence). The CDR3 reads CASSSPRGNTDTQYF. The CDR3 DNA reads as TGTGCCAGTAGCTCACCACGGGGAAACACAGATACGCAGTATTTT.

J is TRBJ2-3 and V is TRBV19, with 12 bases matching TRBD1. Germline assignment: CDR1 LNHDA and CDR2 SQIVND (reference sequence). The junction had 3 bases not matched to a gene; V was cut back by 3 bases and J by 5 bases. This CDR3 spans 15 amino acids. CDR3 DNA: TGTGCCAGTAGTATGGGACAGGGGGCTGTAGATACGCAGTATTTT. It translates to CASSMGQGAVDTQYF.

This clone is a singleton in its sample. The chain joins TRBV30 to TRBJ2-1, with TRBD2 matching 8 bases. The V segment lost 7 bases and the J segment 5 bases; nucleotides outside the gene matches: 4. The CDR3 is 12 residues long. Germline CDR1 and CDR2: GTSNPN and SVGIG (reference sequence). CDR3 coding DNA: TGTGCCTCCAGCGGGAGCAACAATGAGCAGTTCTTC. Its protein product is CASSGSNNEQFF.